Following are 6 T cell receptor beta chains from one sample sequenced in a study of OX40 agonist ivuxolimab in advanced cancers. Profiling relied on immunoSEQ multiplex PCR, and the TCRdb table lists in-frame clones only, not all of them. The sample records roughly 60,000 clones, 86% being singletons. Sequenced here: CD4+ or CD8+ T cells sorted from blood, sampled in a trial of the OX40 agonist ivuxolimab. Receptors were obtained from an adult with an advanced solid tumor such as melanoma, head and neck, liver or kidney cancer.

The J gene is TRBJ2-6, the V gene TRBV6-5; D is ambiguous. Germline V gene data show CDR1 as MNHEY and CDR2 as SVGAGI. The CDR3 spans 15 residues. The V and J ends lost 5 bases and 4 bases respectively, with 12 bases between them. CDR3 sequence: CASSPSLTGANVLTF. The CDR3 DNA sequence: TGTGCCAGCAGTCCGAGCCTCACAGGGGCCAACGTCCTGACTTTC.

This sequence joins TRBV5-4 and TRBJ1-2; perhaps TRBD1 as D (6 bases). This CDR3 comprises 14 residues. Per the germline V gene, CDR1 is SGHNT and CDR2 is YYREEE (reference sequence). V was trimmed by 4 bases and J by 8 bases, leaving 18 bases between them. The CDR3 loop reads CASSQSTGRGGYTF. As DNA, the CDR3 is TGTGCCAGCAGCCAATCGACAGGCAGAGGCGGCTACACCTTC.

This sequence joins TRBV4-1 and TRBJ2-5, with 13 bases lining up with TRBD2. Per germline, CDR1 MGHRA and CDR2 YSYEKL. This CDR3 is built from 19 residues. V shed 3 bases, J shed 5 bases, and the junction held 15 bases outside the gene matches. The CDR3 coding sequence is TGCGCCAGCAGCCATCCCATGTCGACTAGCGGGAGGTTGGGGGAGACCCAGTACTTC. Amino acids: CASSHPMSTSGRLGETQYF.

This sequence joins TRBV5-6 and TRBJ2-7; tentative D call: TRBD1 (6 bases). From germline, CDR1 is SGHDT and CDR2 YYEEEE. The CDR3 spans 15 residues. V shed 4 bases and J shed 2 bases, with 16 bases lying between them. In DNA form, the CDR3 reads TGTGCCAGCAGCGCTAGGGCGAAGGGGGCCTACGAGCAGTACTTC. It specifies CASSARAKGAYEQYF.

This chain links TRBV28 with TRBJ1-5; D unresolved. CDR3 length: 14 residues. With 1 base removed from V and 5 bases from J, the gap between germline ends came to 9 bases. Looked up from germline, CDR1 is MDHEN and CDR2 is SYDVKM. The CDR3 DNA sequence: TGTGCCAGCAGTTTATTACCTTCGGATCAGCCCCAGCATTTT. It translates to CASSLLPSDQPQHF.

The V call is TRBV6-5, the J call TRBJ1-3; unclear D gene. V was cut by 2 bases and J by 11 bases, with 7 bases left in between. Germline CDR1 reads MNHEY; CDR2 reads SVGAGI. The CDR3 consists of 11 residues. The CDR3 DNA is TGTGCCAGCAGTTACGGCCCCGCCATATATTTT. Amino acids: CASSYGPAIYF.